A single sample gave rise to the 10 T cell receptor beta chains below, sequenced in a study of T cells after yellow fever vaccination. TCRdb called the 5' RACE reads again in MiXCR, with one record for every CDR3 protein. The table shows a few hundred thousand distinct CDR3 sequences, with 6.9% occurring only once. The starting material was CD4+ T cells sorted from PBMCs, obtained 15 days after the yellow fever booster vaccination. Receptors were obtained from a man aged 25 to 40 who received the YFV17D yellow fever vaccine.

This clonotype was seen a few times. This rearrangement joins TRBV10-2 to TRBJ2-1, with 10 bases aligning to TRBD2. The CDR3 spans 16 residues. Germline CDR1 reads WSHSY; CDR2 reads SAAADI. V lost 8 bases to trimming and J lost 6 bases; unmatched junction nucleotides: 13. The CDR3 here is CASLPSEAGGLNEQFF. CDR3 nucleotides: TGCGCCAGCCTGCCATCGGAAGCGGGAGGGCTCAATGAGCAGTTCTTC.

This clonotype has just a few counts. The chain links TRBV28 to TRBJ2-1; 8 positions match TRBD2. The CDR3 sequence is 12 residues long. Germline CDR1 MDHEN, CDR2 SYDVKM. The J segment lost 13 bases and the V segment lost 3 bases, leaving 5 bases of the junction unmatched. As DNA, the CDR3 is TGTGCCAGCAGTTTGGAGACTAGCGCTCAGTTCTTC. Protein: CASSLETSAQFF.

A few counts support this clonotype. CDR3 coding DNA: TGCAGTGCTACCCGGCCTAGCGGGAGCTCCTACGAGCAGTACTTC. It yields the protein CSATRPSGSSYEQYF. The chain combines TRBV20-1 with TRBJ2-7; 10 bases are shared with TRBD2. CDR1 is DFQATT and CDR2 is SNEGSKA in the germline V gene (reference sequence). The V gene end was trimmed by 4 bases and the J gene end by 0 bases; junction bases not matched to a gene: 6. The CDR3 has 15 amino acids.

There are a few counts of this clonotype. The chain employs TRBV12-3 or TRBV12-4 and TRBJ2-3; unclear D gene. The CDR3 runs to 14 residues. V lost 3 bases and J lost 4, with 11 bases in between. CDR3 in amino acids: CASSFPASPDTQYF. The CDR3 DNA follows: TGTGCCAGCAGTTTTCCAGCGAGCCCAGATACGCAGTATTTT.

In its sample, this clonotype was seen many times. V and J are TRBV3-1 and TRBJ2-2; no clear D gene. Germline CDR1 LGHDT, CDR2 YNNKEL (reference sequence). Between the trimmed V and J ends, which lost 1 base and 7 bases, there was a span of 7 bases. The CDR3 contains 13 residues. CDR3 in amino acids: CASSQGYSGELFF. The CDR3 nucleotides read TGTGCCAGCAGCCAAGGGTATAGCGGGGAGCTGTTTTTT.

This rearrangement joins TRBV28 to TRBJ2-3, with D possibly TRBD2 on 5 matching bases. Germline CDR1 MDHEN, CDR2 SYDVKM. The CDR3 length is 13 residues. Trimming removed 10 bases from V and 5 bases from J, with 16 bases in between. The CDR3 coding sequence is TGTGCCATCCTTCCCCCGCGGGTAGATACGCAGTATTTT. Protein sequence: CAILPPRVDTQYF.

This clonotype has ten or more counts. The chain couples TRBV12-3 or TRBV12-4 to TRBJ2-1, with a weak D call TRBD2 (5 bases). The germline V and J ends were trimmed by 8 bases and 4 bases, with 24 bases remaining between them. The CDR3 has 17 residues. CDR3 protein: CASAITGADPGYNEQFF. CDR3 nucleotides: TGTGCCAGCGCTATAACCGGAGCGGACCCCGGGTACAATGAGCAGTTCTTC.

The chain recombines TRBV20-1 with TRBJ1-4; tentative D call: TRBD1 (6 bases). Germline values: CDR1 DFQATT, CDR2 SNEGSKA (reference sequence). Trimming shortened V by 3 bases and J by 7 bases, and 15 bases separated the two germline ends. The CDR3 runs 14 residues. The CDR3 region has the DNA TGCAGTGCTAGCACAGGGAGTAATATTGAAAAACTGTTTTTT. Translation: CSASTGSNIEKLFF.

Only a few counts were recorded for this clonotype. CDR3 sequence (DNA): TGTGCCAGCAGCCCCAAGGAGGGCCCCAATGAGCAGTTCTTC. It translates to CASSPKEGPNEQFF. This chain joins TRBV7-6 and TRBJ2-1; possibly TRBD2 for D (6 bases). V was clipped by 5 bases and J by 6 bases, with 14 bases between them. The germline gives CDR1 SGHVS, CDR2 FNYEAQ. This CDR3 spans 14 amino acids.

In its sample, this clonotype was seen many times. The CDR3 DNA sequence: TGCAGTGTCGGACGTACCTACAATGAGCAGTTCTTC. Amino acids: CSVGRTYNEQFF. The genes are TRBV20-1 and TRBJ2-1; D gene uncertain. The germline gives CDR1 DFQATT, CDR2 SNEGSKA (reference sequence). V was shortened by 7 bases and J by 2 bases, with 9 bases between the two germline ends. The CDR3 length is 12 residues.